This T cell receptor (beta chain) was found in a study of blood T cell repertoires in COVID-19. On the study more broadly: Italy, Spain and the United States were the sources of the convalescent and acute COVID-19 samples. From T cells, B-cell-depleted T cells, or PBMCs came the material, which was cDNA or gDNA.

V was trimmed by 11 bases and J by 4 bases, leaving 14 bases between them. The CDR3 length is 12 residues. CDR1 is MDHEN and CDR2 is SYDVKM in the germline V gene. Method: immunoSEQ multiplex PCR; TCRdb's copy keeps in-frame clones and lacks some. The table records about 83,000 clones, more than 70% of them present only once. The rearrangement links TRBV28 to TRBJ1-2; a weak D match, TRBD1 (6 bases). Material: peripheral blood. The clonotype originates from a man aged 50 to 60 with active COVID-19. The CDR3 DNA is TGTGCCCCCAGGGGAGTAGTCTATGGCTACACCTTC. Translating it yields CAPRGVVYGYTF.